What follows are 8 T cell receptor beta chains derived from one specimen sequenced in a study of vaccination and CD4 T cells after COVID-19. Treatment meaning: roughly 11-day PBMC culture with coronavirus spike peptide pools or control peptides (ViraFEST assay). With the Oncomine TCR Beta short-read assay, DNA from cultured CD4+ T cells was sequenced. TCRdb itself ran the PCR reads through MiXCR, one entry per CDR3 protein. The sample contains some 15,000 distinct CDR3 sequences, about three fifths of which appear only once. Their antigens are not known. Sequencing was performed on CD4+ T cells from blood, cultured in vitro. The source is a human donor who had recovered from COVID-19.

V usage is TRBV30 and J usage is TRBJ1-2; D remains ambiguous. Trimming cost V 2 bases and J 7 bases, with 17 bases left between them. Germline V gene sequence: CDR1 GTSNPN, CDR2 SVGIG (reference sequence). The CDR3 length is 14 residues. The CDR3 region has the DNA TGTGCCTGGAGTTTCAGCTCTAAATCGGGTGGCTACACCTTC. The encoded protein is CAWSFSSKSGGYTF.

The V and J genes are TRBV20-1 and TRBJ1-2, with a possible D match to TRBD1 (5 bases). The V end lost 5 bases, the J end lost 1 base, and 14 bases lay between the germline ends. Germline loops: CDR1 DFQATT, CDR2 SNEGSKA (reference sequence). The CDR3 consists of 14 residues. CDR3 coding DNA: TGCAGTGCTTTCGGGGGGTCGCGTAACTATGGCTACACCTTC. Its protein product is CSAFGGSRNYGYTF.

This clonotype was seen a single time. CDR3 region: CASSTGGRETQYF. The CDR3 DNA follows: TGTGCCAGCAGTACAGGAGGGCGAGAGACCCAGTACTTC. The V and J genes are TRBV27 and TRBJ2-5; perhaps TRBD2 as D (6 bases). CDR1 and CDR2 (germline): MNHEY, SMNVEV (reference sequence). The ends were cut back, 5 bases at V and 4 bases at J, with 11 bases in the middle. CDR3 size: 13 residues.

This chain links TRBV20-1 with TRBJ2-7; D is ambiguous. Trimming removed 2 bases at V and 0 bases at J, with 5 bases between. CDR1 and CDR2 from the germline V gene are DFQATT and SNEGSKA (reference sequence). The CDR3 loop spans 12 amino acids. Here the CDR3 reads CSARISSYEQYF. The CDR3 DNA reads as TGCAGTGCTAGAATTAGCTCCTACGAGCAGTACTTC.

This clonotype was counted a few times. The V and J genes are TRBV7-3 and TRBJ2-5, with D uncertain. The V gene lost 5 bases and the J gene lost 5 bases, with 12 bases spanning the gap. Germline lookup yields CDR1 SGHTA and CDR2 FQGTGA. The length of the CDR3 is 13 residues. CDR3 nucleotides: TGTGCCAGCAGCACCAGCCTTGGGGAGACCCAGTACTTC. Residues: CASSTSLGETQYF.

The chain employs TRBV7-9 and TRBJ2-3; D is tentatively TRBD1 or TRBD2 (5 bases each). Germline V gives CDR1 SEHNR, CDR2 FQNEAQ (reference sequence). CDR3 length equals 14 residues. V dropped 5 bases and J dropped 6 bases, with 15 bases sitting between them. The CDR3 nucleotides are TGTGCCAGCAGCCTAGAGAGGGGTGGGGATACGCAGTATTTT. Translation: CASSLERGGDTQYF.

V gene TRBV30 combines with J gene TRBJ1-2; 8 nucleotides line up with TRBD1. From germline, CDR1 is GTSNPN and CDR2 SVGIG (reference sequence). V lost 0 bases and J lost 4; bases outside the gene matches: 7. CDR3 length: 15 amino acids. CDR3 sequence reads: CAWSVTGQGSYGYTF. The CDR3 bases are TGTGCCTGGAGTGTAACCGGACAGGGAAGCTATGGCTACACCTTC. The full variable domain, rest sourced from reference TRBV30 and TRBJ1-2, is SQTIHQWPATLVQPVGSPLSLECTVEGTSNPNLYWYRQAAGRGLQLLFYSVGIGQISSEVPQNLSASRPQDRQFILSSKKLLLSDSGFYLCAWSVTGQGSYGYTFGSGTRLTVV.

V and J are TRBV20-1 and TRBJ2-4; 11 bases are a match to TRBD2. Germline assignment: CDR1 DFQATT and CDR2 SNEGSKA (reference sequence). Trimming removed 6 bases from V and 3 bases from J; junction bases left unmatched: 4. The CDR3 extends over 14 amino acids. The CDR3 coding sequence is TGCAGTGCCACCGGACTAGCGGGCAAAAACATTCAGTACTTC. It translates to CSATGLAGKNIQYF.